The clone carrying this T cell receptor (beta chain) was recorded once. Germline CDR1 and CDR2: MNHEY and SVGAGI. V was shortened by 5 bases and J by 5 bases, with 9 bases between the two germline ends. The CDR3 length is 12 residues. The repertoire was sequenced with immunoSEQ multiplex PCR; TCRdb's copy has only in-frame clones and lacks some. In the table there are around 34,000 clones, 65% to 85% of which are singletons. The data originate from a study of T cells in narcolepsy. Sequenced material: memory (CD45RA-) CD4+ T cells from blood. The TCR originated in a human donor in good health. This chain uses TRBV6-5 with TRBJ2-5; D is possibly TRBD1 or TRBD2 (6 bases each). The CDR3 is CASSEGGETQYF. The CDR3 coding sequence is TGTGCCAGCAGTGAAGGGGGGGAGACCCAGTACTTC.